This entry is about one TCR beta chain. Its antigen is not known. This sample stems from a study of T cell responses to AZD1222 COVID-19 vaccine. General study points: It should be noted that donors were predominantly white British and more often female, and clonal diversity was possibly underestimated. Seropositive at baseline were only a handful of AZD1222 recipients. Among spike-specific TCRs, nearly half reportedly target unmutated variant regions.

Clones were sequenced by immunoSEQ multiplex PCR, and TCRdb holds only the in-frame ones, with some missing. Of some 150,000 clones in the sample, approximately 88% are singletons; the top ten hold 3% to 4%. Here the sequenced sample was peripheral blood, taken on day 0 of MenACWY control vaccination. The clonotype comes from an adult in good health.

CDR3 sequence (DNA): TGCGCCAGCAGCCAAGGGGGTGGAGGGGGACGGACCGGGGAGCTGTTTTTT. Translated: CASSQGGGGGRTGELFF. The chain has TRBV4-1 and TRBJ2-2; the D gene could be TRBD1 or TRBD2 (6 bases each). V was cut by 1 base and J by 5 bases, with 17 bases left in between. CDR1 and CDR2 from the germline V gene are MGHRA and YSYEKL. This CDR3 is built from 17 residues.